The subject of this entry is one T cell receptor (beta chain). The target antigen is unknown. The V and J ends lost 4 bases and 4 bases, in that order; junction bases with no gene match: 5. Per the germline V gene, CDR1 is MGHRA and CDR2 is YSYEKL. This CDR3 contains 14 residues. The data stem from a study of T-cell memory formation after mild COVID-19. Overall study findings and caveats: The study detected some responding clones in pre-infection memory, suggesting cross-reactive memory joined. Day 37-peaking second-wave clones had unconfirmed SARS-CoV-2 specificity. CD4+ contracting clones lay mainly in CM and EM, CD8+ ones in EMRA.

5'RACE primed from the constant segment yielded TCR alpha and TCR beta cDNA libraries bearing sample barcodes and UMIs. MiXCR, run by TCRdb on the 5' RACE reads, gives a single entry per CDR3 protein. This table holds some 40,000 distinct CDR3 sequences, under 7.5% found once. Material for sequencing was PBMCs or a T cell subset sorted from them (not recorded which). The source is a man between 18 and 35 years old who had mild COVID-19 (a few samples of this study predate the infection). Cell type and time point are not known. The chain uses TRBV4-1 and TRBJ2-5, with 8 bases that match TRBD1. This CDR3 reads CASSPTQGAETQYF. The CDR3 DNA sequence: TGCGCCAGCAGCCCCACCCAGGGGGCAGAGACCCAGTACTTC.